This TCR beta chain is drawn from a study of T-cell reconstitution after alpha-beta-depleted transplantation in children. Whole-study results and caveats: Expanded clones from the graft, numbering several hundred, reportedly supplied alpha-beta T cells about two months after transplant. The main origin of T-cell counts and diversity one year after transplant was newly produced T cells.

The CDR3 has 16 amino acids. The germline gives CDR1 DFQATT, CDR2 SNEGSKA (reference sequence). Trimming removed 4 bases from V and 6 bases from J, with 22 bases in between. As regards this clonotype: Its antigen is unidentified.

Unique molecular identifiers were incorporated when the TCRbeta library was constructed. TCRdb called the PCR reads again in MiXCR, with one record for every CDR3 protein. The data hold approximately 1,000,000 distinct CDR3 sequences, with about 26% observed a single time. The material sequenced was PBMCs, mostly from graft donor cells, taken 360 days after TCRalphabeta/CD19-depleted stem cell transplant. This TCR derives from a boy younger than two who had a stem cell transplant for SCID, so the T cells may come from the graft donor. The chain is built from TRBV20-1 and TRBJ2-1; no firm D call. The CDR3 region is CSATRDHAAIPNEQFF. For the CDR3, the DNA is TGCAGTGCTACTAGAGATCACGCAGCAATTCCCAATGAGCAGTTCTTC.